These 18 T cell receptor beta chains originate from one sample sequenced in a study of blood T cell repertoires in COVID-19. Clones were read by immunoSEQ multiplex PCR, and TCRdb kept only the in-frame ones, dropping some. The sample yields around 15,000 clones, roughly 88% seen once. Sequencing used peripheral blood. The receptors originated from a human donor in a cohort sampled during active COVID-19.

This clone is a singleton in its sample. The chain employs TRBV6-1 and TRBJ1-4; D is unresolved. The V end was cut by 1 base, the J end by 5 bases, with 11 bases between. Per germline, CDR1 MNHNS and CDR2 SASEGT. The length of the CDR3 is 15 residues. The CDR3 protein is CASSEVKRSNEKLFF. Here the CDR3 DNA reads TGTGCCAGCAGTGAAGTTAAGAGGTCAAATGAAAAACTGTTTTTT.

In DNA, the CDR3 is TGCGCCAGCAGCCCAGATAACTATGGCTACACCTTC. Residues: CASSPDNYGYTF. The genes are TRBV5-1 and TRBJ1-2; D remains unclear. The germline V gene encodes CDR1 SGHRS and CDR2 YFSETQ. V was trimmed by 4 bases and J by 1 base, leaving 5 bases between them. This CDR3 is built from 12 residues.

This rearrangement joins TRBV2 to TRBJ2-7; 7 bases are shared with TRBD1. J was trimmed by 1 base and V by 3 bases; bases with no gene match: 6. The CDR3 runs to 15 residues. The germline V gene encodes CDR1 SNHLY and CDR2 FYNNEI. CDR3 residues: CASSDAGGRSYEQYF. The CDR3 region has the DNA TGTGCCAGCAGTGATGCAGGGGGAAGGTCCTACGAGCAGTACTTC.

J is TRBJ1-1 and V is TRBV9; a possible D gene is TRBD1 (5 bases). The CDR3 spans 13 residues. CDR1 SGDLS and CDR2 YYNGEE come from the germline V gene. The V end lost 7 bases, the J end lost 2 bases, and 12 bases lay between the germline ends. In DNA, the CDR3 is TGTGCCAGCGCAAAGGGGCAAAACACTGAAGCTTTCTTT. Amino acid sequence: CASAKGQNTEAFF.

In DNA, the CDR3 is TGCGCCAGCAGCCAAGGACTAGCGAACTACGAGCAGTACTTC. As protein: CASSQGLANYEQYF. The chain links TRBV4-3 to TRBJ2-7, with 8 bases fitting TRBD2. CDR1 and CDR2 (germline): LGHNA, YSLEER. V lost 1 base, J lost 3 bases, and 2 bases stayed unmatched. CDR3 length: 14 residues.

The chain employs TRBV6-2 or TRBV6-3 and TRBJ2-1, with D perhaps matching TRBD1 (6 bases). In germline, CDR1 is MNHEY, CDR2 SVGEGT. Trimming shortened V by 4 bases and J by 3 bases, and 7 bases separated the two germline ends. CDR3 length: 13 residues. In nucleotides, the CDR3 is TGTGCCAGCAGTTCACAGGGCTACAATGAGCAGTTCTTC. It is translated as CASSSQGYNEQFF.

The V and J genes are TRBV6-2 or TRBV6-3 and TRBJ1-1; D possibly corresponds to TRBD1 (6 bases). CDR1 and CDR2 from the germline V gene are MNHEY and SVGEGT. V lost 0 bases to trimming and J lost 3 bases, with 17 bases between them. There are 17 residues in the CDR3. The CDR3 loop reads CASSYSNQGSHHTEAFF. CDR3 DNA sequence: TGTGCCAGCAGTTACTCGAATCAGGGGTCGCACCACACTGAAGCTTTCTTT.

Here the CDR3 DNA reads TGTGCCTGGAGTGTAAGGCAGGGGGTGTCGGAAGCTTTCTTT. Translating gives CAWSVRQGVSEAFF. The rearrangement joins TRBV30 to TRBJ1-1; TRBD1 agrees at 7 bases. The CDR3 loop spans 14 amino acids. The germline V gene encodes CDR1 GTSNPN and CDR2 SVGIG (reference sequence). After removal of 0 bases from V and 8 bases from J, the junction contained 9 bases not matched to a gene.

The chain carries TRBV5-1 and TRBJ2-7; D not resolved. CDR1 and CDR2 from the germline V gene are SGHRS and YFSETQ. V lost 0 bases and J lost 5, with 12 bases in between. The CDR3 loop spans 14 amino acids. The CDR3 nucleotides are TGCGCCAGCAGCTTGGCTACCCCCCTGGACGAGCAGTACTTC. It translates to CASSLATPLDEQYF.

The chain is built from TRBV4-2 and TRBJ1-1, with 9 bases lining up with TRBD1. The CDR3 runs 13 residues. J was trimmed by 1 base and V by 10 bases; bases with no gene match: 4. CDR1 and CDR2 from the germline V gene are LGHNA and YNFKEQ. CDR3 residues: CATRGQGNTEAFF. CDR3 nucleotide sequence: TGTGCCACGCGGGGACAGGGGAACACTGAAGCTTTCTTT.

This clone has more than one count but fewer than ten. V usage is TRBV6-5 and J usage is TRBJ2-7, with TRBD1 matching 8 bases. The CDR3 has 14 residues. Trimming cost V 0 bases and J 5 bases; bases outside gene matches: 3. Germline loops: CDR1 MNHEY, CDR2 SVGAGI. The CDR3 DNA follows: TGTGCCAGCAGTTACTCTCGGACAGGGAACGAGCAGTACTTC. Translated: CASSYSRTGNEQYF.

This clone was seen a single time. The rearrangement joins TRBV30 to TRBJ2-7; 11 nucleotides align to TRBD1. The ends lost 3 bases at V and 5 bases at J; junction bases unmatched: 6. CDR3 length: 14 residues. Germline V gene data show CDR1 as GTSNPN and CDR2 as SVGIG (reference sequence). CDR3 bases: TGTGCCTGGAGCTACGGGACAGGGGGACACGAGCAGTACTTC. It is translated as CAWSYGTGGHEQYF. Variable domain in full (rest from reference TRBV30 and TRBJ2-7): SQTIHQWPATLVQPVGSPLSLECTVEGTSNPNLYWYRQAAGRGLQLLFYSVGIGQISSEVPQNLSASRPQDRQFILSSKKLLLSDSGFYLCAWSYGTGGHEQYFGPGTRLTVT.

This clone was picked up a small number of times. This chain uses TRBV2 with TRBJ2-2, with TRBD1 as a possible D gene (5 bases). The germline V gene has CDR1 SNHLY and CDR2 FYNNEI. The CDR3 covers 14 residues. V was pared by 5 bases and J by 1 base, with 8 bases between. The CDR3 DNA reads as TGTGCCAGCAGTTACGACAGGAACACCGGGGAGCTGTTTTTT. Its translation is CASSYDRNTGELFF.

V is TRBV19 and J is TRBJ2-7; 9 nucleotides agree with TRBD1. CDR3 length: 14 residues. Germline V gives CDR1 LNHDA, CDR2 SQIVND (reference sequence). Unmatched junction bases numbered 4, after V lost 4 bases and J lost 3 bases. The DNA of the CDR3 is TGTGCCAGTAGTAACCCGGGACAGGGCTACGAGCAGTACTTC. Amino acid sequence: CASSNPGQGYEQYF.

J is TRBJ2-7 and V is TRBV5-1, with 7 positions matching TRBD2. Germline values: CDR1 SGHRS, CDR2 YFSETQ. V lost 0 bases, J lost 3 bases, and 6 bases stayed unmatched. The CDR3 extends over 15 amino acids. CDR3 in DNA: TGCGCCAGCAGCTTGGTCGGCGGGAGTGGCTACGAGCAGTACTTC. It encodes CASSLVGGSGYEQYF.

CDR3 nucleotide sequence: TGTGCCAGCAGTTTACTAGCGGGAGGGTTCTTTTACGAGCAGTACTTC. As protein: CASSLLAGGFFYEQYF. This chain uses TRBV27 with TRBJ2-7; 12 bases match TRBD2. In germline, CDR1 is MNHEY, CDR2 SMNVEV (reference sequence). This CDR3 region has 16 residues. The junction had 6 bases not matched to a gene; V was cut back by 2 bases and J by 4 bases.

This chain joins TRBV10-3 and TRBJ1-6; a weak D match, TRBD1 (6 bases). V shed 3 bases and J shed 10 bases, with 16 bases lying between them. The CDR3 sequence is 15 residues long. The germline V gene encodes CDR1 ENHRY and CDR2 SYGVKD. The CDR3 coding sequence is TGTGCCATCAGTGAAGAATTGGGGGCTCGGTCACCCCTCCACTTT. Translation gives CAISEELGARSPLHF.

In its sample, this clone was seen once. The chain has TRBV7-3 and TRBJ2-1; D ambiguous. This CDR3 is built from 15 residues. V lost 5 bases and J lost 4, with 15 bases in between. Per germline, CDR1 SGHTA and CDR2 FQGTGA. In DNA form, the CDR3 reads TGTGCCAGCAGCGCACTTCCCCGCTATTACAATGAGCAGTTCTTC. Protein product: CASSALPRYYNEQFF.